This T cell receptor beta chain was sequenced during a study of blood T cell repertoires in COVID-19 (dated by TCRdb to 2020 to 2022). For the study in its entirety: Samples covering the acute and convalescent phases of COVID-19 were provided by collaborators in the United States, Italy and Spain. The material from the prospective study consisted of cDNA or gDNA derived from T cells, B-cell-depleted T cells, or PBMCs. The dataset comprised deeply sampled blood TCRbeta repertoires from subjects exposed to, actively infected with, or recovered from COVID-19. The repertoires were made available in a free public database intended to serve as a resource for research on the immune response to SARS-CoV-2. Samples were obtained from the ongoing ImmuneRACE study (first 160 participants) and from some 1,200 subjects provided by 6 global collaborators. Nearly every sample came with metadata listing a de-identified subject ID, COVID-19 status, age in years and sex. Where HLA class I and class II types were available, the types were taken from metadata supplied by the sample provider, not from assay-based typing. Here is what the overall study found, with its caveats: The amount of clinical and demographic metadata varied by source and participant and was provided uncurated.

With regard to this clone: This clone's antigen is unknown. No clone much larger than this one lies a single base away; base qualities are absent.

TCRbeta CDR3 regions were amplified from genomic DNA using the immunoSEQ Assay, a bias-controlled multiplex PCR. Per the original workflow: The number of nucleated cells in each sample was estimated by amplification of reference gene primers within the assay. To quantify the absolute abundance of each unique TCRbeta CDR3 rearrangement, sequence reads were collapsed and filtered. Productive Simpson clonality was computed per sample as the square root of Simpson's diversity index over productive rearrangements. Entries here come from immuneACCESS through TCRdb and include only in-frame sequences with V and J called. Some clones fail to appear in such tables; in the studies checked, an unresolved V gene covers under half of the shortfall, and the cause of the remainder is unknown. V, J and clone size were drawn from that table, and D and trimming were deduced from the DNA. Within this sample are 54,000 or so clones, with around 86% of them counted one time only. The leading ten clones occupy around 3.4% of the sample.

The CDR3 sequence holds 12 residues, the cysteine and phenylalanine included. Of the read, only the CDR3 DNA is kept; its 36 bases are in frame from base 1. The germline V gene yields ENHRY for CDR1 and SYGVKD for CDR2. V and J lose 3 bases and 5 bases, and a span of 8 bases separates them. The collaborating institutions used their own protocols to collect whole blood in K2EDTA tubes. For TCRbeta analysis, collaborators shipped samples in one of three forms: frozen whole blood, isolated PBMCs, or DNA extracted from either of those sample types. The TCR comes from a woman of 80 years or more with acute or convalescent COVID-19. The specimen was peripheral blood. The chain is assembled from TRBV10-3 and TRBJ2-7; the D segment could be TRBD1, given 6 matching bases. The sequence in DNA is TGTGCCATCAGTGACACAGGGAACGAGCAGTACTTC. Its translation is CAISDTGNEQYF.